The 30 T cell receptor beta chains in this list originate from one sample, sequenced in a study of brain T cells in children with intractable seizures. The table came from immunoSEQ multiplex PCR; TCRdb's copy has only in-frame clones and leaves some out. The sample carries fewer than 150,000 clones, under 95% recorded once. This specimen consisted of peripheral blood, obtained at surgery. These receptors originate from a boy younger than two with hemimegalencephaly and intractable seizures.

This clone occurred a few times. The CDR3 DNA sequence: TGTGCCAGCACCCTAGGGGGGACAGGGTATATTCAGCCCCAGCATTTT. Translating it yields CASTLGGTGYIQPQHF. The rearrangement joins TRBV28 to TRBJ1-5, with 9 bases lining up with TRBD1. Trimming at V came to 7 bases and at J to 6 bases, leaving 13 bases not matched to a gene. The germline gives CDR1 MDHEN, CDR2 SYDVKM. The CDR3 length is 16 residues.

The rearrangement uses TRBV27 and TRBJ2-6; D ambiguous. V lost 6 bases to trimming and J lost 4 bases, with 7 bases between them. Germline-derived CDR1 and CDR2 are MNHEY and SMNVEV (reference sequence). The CDR3 runs 13 residues. CDR3 protein: CASRPWGANVLTF. In DNA, the CDR3 is TGTGCCAGCAGACCCTGGGGGGCCAACGTCCTGACTTTC. Full variable domain (outside the CDR3, taken from reference TRBV27 and TRBJ2-6): EAQVTQNPRYLITVTGKKLTVTCSQNMNHEYMSWYRQDPGLGLRQIYYSMNVEVTDKGDVPEGYKVSRKEKRNFPLILESPSPNQTSLYFCASRPWGANVLTFGAGSRLTVL.

The chain is built from TRBV5-4 and TRBJ2-7; 7 nucleotides align to TRBD1. The J segment lost 3 bases and the V segment lost 5 bases, leaving 11 bases of the junction unmatched. Per the germline V gene, CDR1 is SGHNT and CDR2 is YYREEE (reference sequence). The CDR3 runs to 15 residues. For the CDR3, the DNA is TGTGCCAGCAGTTCGCCCGGGACAGAGCACTACGAGCAGTACTTC. This codes for CASSSPGTEHYEQYF.

The gene calls are TRBV30 and TRBJ2-5, with TRBD1 as a possible D gene (6 bases). Trimming shortened V by 3 bases and J by 3 bases, and 8 bases separated the two germline ends. Germline V gives CDR1 GTSNPN, CDR2 SVGIG (reference sequence). The CDR3 has 12 amino acids. The chain's CDR3 is CAWRRTEETQYF. The CDR3 coding sequence is TGTGCCTGGAGGCGGACAGAAGAGACCCAGTACTTC.

DNA of the CDR3: TGTGCCAGCAGCTATACTGGGGGCTCCACAGATACGCAGTATTTT. It yields the protein CASSYTGGSTDTQYF. V gene TRBV7-3 combines with J gene TRBJ2-3, with D maybe TRBD1 (6 bases). The CDR3 has 15 amino acids. Looked up from germline, CDR1 is SGHTA and CDR2 is FQGTGA. The ends were cut back, 4 bases at V and 2 bases at J, with 13 bases in the middle. Using reference TRBV7-3 and TRBJ2-3 for the parts outside the CDR3, the full variable domain is GAGVSQTPSNKVTEKGKYVELRCDPISGHTALYWYRQSLGQGPEFLIYFQGTGAADDSGLPNDRFFAVRPEGSVSTLKIQRTERGDSAVYLCASSYTGGSTDTQYFGPGTRLTVL.

V is TRBV28 and J is TRBJ2-1; 9 bases map to TRBD1. CDR1 is MDHEN and CDR2 is SYDVKM in the germline V gene. CDR3 length: 15 amino acids. V shed 6 bases, J shed 2 bases, and the junction held 5 bases outside the gene matches. CDR3 bases: TGTGCCAGCAGCCCCGGGACAGGGACCTACAATGAGCAGTTCTTC. As protein: CASSPGTGTYNEQFF.

The chain employs TRBV11-3 and TRBJ2-7; 8 nucleotides match TRBD2. Unmatched junction bases numbered 0, after V lost 5 bases and J lost 0 bases. The germline CDR1 and CDR2 sequences are SGHNT and YENEEA. This CDR3 comprises 13 residues. In DNA, the CDR3 is TGTGCCAGCAGCCTAGCGGGCTCCTACGAGCAGTACTTC. Its translation is CASSLAGSYEQYF.

V is TRBV12-3 or TRBV12-4 and J is TRBJ2-1; TRBD2 matches 8 bases. There are 13 residues in the CDR3. With V trimmed by 3 bases and J by 12 bases, 7 bases remained unmatched. For the CDR3, the DNA is TGTGCCAGCAGTTTCGGAGCGGGAGATCCGCAGTTCTTC. As protein: CASSFGAGDPQFF.

The V and J genes are TRBV5-1 and TRBJ2-7; either TRBD1 or TRBD2 may fit D (6 bases each). Trimming took off 4 bases at V and 2 bases at J, with 19 bases between the two ends. The germline gives CDR1 SGHRS, CDR2 YFSETQ. This CDR3 is 16 amino acids long. This CDR3 is CASSRSRRGAPYEQYF. The CDR3 bases are TGCGCCAGCAGCCGGTCCCGGAGGGGGGCCCCCTACGAGCAGTACTTC.

The J gene is TRBJ2-7, the V gene TRBV5-6, with 8 bases matching TRBD2. The trim removed 2 bases at V and 4 bases at J, leaving 5 bases unmatched. The CDR3 length is 14 residues. Germline-derived CDR1 and CDR2 are SGHDT and YYEEEE. CDR3 DNA sequence: TGTGCCAGCAGCTTCTACGGGAGGGCGTACGAGCAGTACTTC. Protein sequence: CASSFYGRAYEQYF.

This clone was found once. In nucleotides, the CDR3 is TGTGCCAGCAGCCCCCTAGATACGCAGTATTTT. This gives the protein CASSPLDTQYF. The chain employs TRBV7-9 and TRBJ2-3; D ambiguous. Germline loops: CDR1 SEHNR, CDR2 FQNEAQ (reference sequence). This CDR3 has 11 amino acids. Trimming removed 5 bases at V and 5 bases at J, with 5 bases between.

V is TRBV7-8 and J is TRBJ2-2; TRBD2 aligns across 13 bases. This CDR3 spans 17 amino acids. V gave up 4 bases and J gave up 5 bases; unmatched junction bases: 7. Looked up from germline, CDR1 is SGHVS and CDR2 is FQNEAQ. CDR3 in DNA: TGTGCCAGCAGCTCCTTTTTGACTAGCGGGGGGACCGGGGAGCTGTTTTTT. It codes for CASSSFLTSGGTGELFF.

This chain joins TRBV3-1 (or the pseudogene TRBV3-2) and TRBJ2-7; 11 positions agree with TRBD2. Losses at the gene ends were 4 bases for V and 2 bases for J; bases not matched to a gene: 13. CDR3 size: 18 residues. Germline V gene data show CDR1 as LGHDT and CDR2 as YNNKEL (reference sequence). CDR3 sequence (DNA): TGTGCCAGCAGCCCGAAGCCTATACTAGCGGGAGCGACCTACGAGCAGTACTTC. This gives the protein CASSPKPILAGATYEQYF.

The V call is TRBV6-6, the J call TRBJ1-2; 7 bases align to TRBD1. The CDR3 length is 15 residues. V trimming: 7 bases; J trimming: 8 bases; junction bases outside the gene matches: 16. Germline CDR1 and CDR2: MNHNY and SVGAGI (reference sequence). CDR3 in DNA: TGTGCCAGCATCACCGGTTGGACAGGCCTTTCAGGCTACACCTTC. Protein: CASITGWTGLSGYTF.

This sequence joins TRBV18 and TRBJ1-6; unclear D gene. Germline values: CDR1 KGHSH, CDR2 LQKENI. The CDR3 covers 12 residues. Deletions cut 2 bases from V and 12 bases from J, with 8 bases between. The CDR3 is CASSPGPEPLHF. CDR3 nucleotide sequence: TGTGCCAGCTCACCAGGGCCCGAACCCCTCCACTTT.

V is TRBV19 and J is TRBJ1-4; D gene unclear. CDR3 length: 13 amino acids. The V end was cut by 4 bases, the J end by 8 bases, with 11 bases between. CDR1 and CDR2 from the germline V gene are LNHDA and SQIVND (reference sequence). The CDR3 sequence is CASSTLTSEKLFF. Written as DNA, the CDR3 is TGTGCCAGTAGTACCTTGACCTCCGAAAAACTGTTTTTT.

A single count supports this clone. The V call is TRBV5-4, the J call TRBJ2-5, with D possibly TRBD2 on 6 matching bases. The CDR3 consists of 14 residues. The V end lost 3 bases, the J end lost 4 bases, and 13 bases lay between the germline ends. Germline CDR1 is SGHNT and CDR2 is YYREEE (reference sequence). The CDR3 nucleotides are TGTGCCAGCAGCTCCGGGACTGGGGCAGAGACCCAGTACTTC. Amino acids: CASSSGTGAETQYF.

The rearrangement joins TRBV5-6 to TRBJ1-2; unclear D gene. Germline CDR1 and CDR2: SGHDT and YYEEEE. Trimming took off 0 bases at V and 6 bases at J, with 12 bases between the two ends. This CDR3 has 14 residues. For the CDR3, the DNA is TGTGCCAGCAGCTTGGCCTGGCAGTCCGATGGCTACACCTTC. Amino acid sequence: CASSLAWQSDGYTF.

Only one count was recorded for this clone. DNA for the CDR3: TGCAGCGGGCAGGACAGGGCTGGGGGAGAGACCCAGTACTTC. Translation gives CSGQDRAGGETQYF. The chain employs TRBV29-1 and TRBJ2-5; 8 nucleotides line up with TRBD1. Germline lookup yields CDR1 SQVTM and CDR2 ANQGSEA. Germline trimming cut 7 bases from V and 4 bases from J; bases unmatched to any gene: 11. CDR3 length: 14 amino acids.

The table lists this clone with a few counts. The chain's CDR3 is CASRGLAAAGEQYF. The CDR3 DNA sequence: TGTGCCAGCAGGGGACTAGCGGCCGCCGGCGAGCAGTACTTC. The chain is built from TRBV6-5 and TRBJ2-7, with 11 bases fitting TRBD2. The germline gives CDR1 MNHEY, CDR2 SVGAGI. Trimming took 6 bases from V and 6 from J; bases not matched to a gene: 7. The CDR3 runs to 14 residues.

Concerning this clone: This sample also contains other DNA sequences that code for the same CDR3. This rearrangement joins TRBV6-4 to TRBJ2-1, with 13 nucleotides matching TRBD2. The CDR3 runs 15 residues. J was trimmed by 3 bases and V by 4 bases; bases with no gene match: 0. Germline CDR1 MRHNA, CDR2 SNTAGT. DNA of the CDR3: TGTGCCAGCAGTGGGACTAGCGGGAGCTACAATGAGCAGTTCTTC. This sequence encodes CASSGTSGSYNEQFF.

The chain is built from TRBV5-8 and TRBJ2-7; D possibly corresponds to TRBD1 (6 bases). The CDR3 runs to 15 residues. Germline V gives CDR1 SGHTS, CDR2 YDEGEE. The V end lost 1 base, the J end lost 5 bases, and 16 bases lay between the germline ends. In nucleotides, the CDR3 is TGTGCCAGCAGCTTGAGATACAGGGCGACAAACGAGCAGTACTTC. This encodes CASSLRYRATNEQYF.

The chain is built from TRBV7-6 and TRBJ1-1; D is possibly TRBD1 (5 bases). V was trimmed by 1 base and J by 2 bases, leaving 11 bases between them. The CDR3 spans 15 residues. The germline V gene has CDR1 SGHVS and CDR2 FNYEAQ. CDR3 region: CASSLDPGRNTEAFF. CDR3 coding DNA: TGTGCCAGCAGCTTAGACCCAGGGAGAAACACTGAAGCTTTCTTT.

Only a few counts were recorded for this clone. V is TRBV7-2 and J is TRBJ2-1, with D perhaps TRBD2 (6 bases). This CDR3 comprises 15 residues. Trimming removed 5 bases from V and 2 bases from J, with 13 bases in between. Germline assignment: CDR1 SGHTA and CDR2 FQGNSA. The chain's CDR3 is CASSPGLATYNEQFF. Here the CDR3 DNA reads TGTGCCAGCAGCCCGGGACTGGCCACCTACAATGAGCAGTTCTTC.

In this sample, this clone turned up once. The CDR3 coding sequence is TGCGCCAGCAGCCAGGGGCTAGTGGGGACCGGGGAGCTGTTTTTT. This encodes CASSQGLVGTGELFF. The chain joins TRBV4-3 to TRBJ2-2; possibly TRBD1 for D (5 bases). Trimming cost V 3 bases and J 5 bases, with 13 bases left between them. Germline V gene lookup returns CDR1 LGHNA and CDR2 YSLEER. The CDR3 covers 15 residues.

The rearrangement uses TRBV7-3 and TRBJ2-2; 9 nucleotides match TRBD2. Looked up from germline, CDR1 is SGHTA and CDR2 is FQGTGA. This CDR3 contains 17 residues. V shed 0 bases and J 4 bases; nucleotides not matched to a gene: 6. The CDR3 sequence is CASSLTPTSGITGELFF. The CDR3 nucleotides are TGTGCCAGCAGCTTAACCCCGACTAGCGGCATCACCGGGGAGCTGTTTTTT.

This clone was found once. The genes are TRBV7-9 and TRBJ2-1; 8 nucleotides agree with TRBD1. J gave up 6 bases and V 5 bases, and 9 bases lay outside the gene matches. The CDR3 runs 15 residues. CDR1 SEHNR and CDR2 FQNEAQ come from the germline V gene (reference sequence). Here the CDR3 DNA reads TGTGCCAGCAGCCCCCCCCCTACAGGGGGCAATGAGCAGTTCTTC. Its protein is CASSPPPTGGNEQFF. The complete variable domain, with remaining parts taken from reference TRBV7-9 and TRBJ2-1, reads DTGVSQNPRHKITKRGQNVTFRCDPISEHNRLYWYRQTLGQGPEFLTYFQNEAQLEKSRLLSDRFSAERPKGSFSTLEIQRTEQGDSAMYLCASSPPPTGGNEQFFGPGTRLTVL.

CDR3 nucleotides: TGTGCCAGCAGCGTAGTCGGAAGCACTGAAGCTTTCTTT. This sequence encodes CASSVVGSTEAFF. V gene TRBV9 combines with J gene TRBJ1-1, with no clear D. The CDR3 loop spans 13 amino acids. Trimming shortened V by 0 bases and J by 4 bases, and 7 bases separated the two germline ends. CDR1 SGDLS and CDR2 YYNGEE come from the germline V gene.

The rearrangement links TRBV11-2 to TRBJ2-7; 11 bases match TRBD2. The CDR3 consists of 18 residues. CDR1 is SGHAT and CDR2 is FQNNGV in the germline V gene. V lost 2 bases, J lost 6 bases, and 15 bases stayed unmatched. CDR3 DNA sequence: TGTGCCAGCAGCTTAATTCTAGCGGGAGGACACCTGGCGGGCGAGCAGTACTTC. It translates to CASSLILAGGHLAGEQYF.

For this clone: The sample holds other DNA sequences that translate to the same CDR3. The J gene is TRBJ2-7, the V gene TRBV27, with D hard to call. Germline CDR1 MNHEY, CDR2 SMNVEV (reference sequence). Between the trimmed V and J ends, which lost 5 bases and 3 bases, there was a span of 11 bases. The CDR3 runs 13 residues. The CDR3, as DNA: TGTGCCAGCAGTCTAGGACGAGGCTACGAGCAGTACTTC. Translating gives CASSLGRGYEQYF.